The 19 T cell receptor beta chains listed next were all sequenced from one sample in a study of shared clonotypes between healthy human individuals. Method: immunoSEQ multiplex PCR; TCRdb's copy keeps in-frame clones and lacks some. The sample shows about 490,000 clones, 60% to 85% of them seen only once. The source material was PBMCs. The receptors were gathered from a woman aged 40-49 years in good health. Some clones in this sample may be carry-over from other donors' samples.

The chain carries TRBV7-8 and TRBJ2-7; 12 bases align to TRBD2. The CDR3 spans 15 residues. The germline gives CDR1 SGHVS, CDR2 FQNEAQ. Trimming at V came to 2 bases and at J to 2 bases, leaving 1 base not matched to a gene. The CDR3 loop reads CASSLSSGRAYEQYF. Here the CDR3 DNA reads TGTGCCAGCAGCTTATCTAGCGGGAGGGCCTACGAGCAGTACTTC.

V and J are TRBV5-1 and TRBJ1-4; 7 nucleotides match TRBD1. CDR3 length: 16 residues. In germline, CDR1 is SGHRS, CDR2 YFSETQ. After removal of 3 bases from V and 4 bases from J, the junction contained 9 bases not matched to a gene. The CDR3 DNA sequence: TGCGCCAGCAGCTCGAACCCGACAGGGAGTAATGAAAAACTGTTTTTT. Translating gives CASSSNPTGSNEKLFF.

V is TRBV25-1 and J is TRBJ1-4; TRBD1 agrees at 7 bases. V shed 2 bases, J shed 8 bases, and the junction held 5 bases outside the gene matches. Germline V gene lookup returns CDR1 MGHDK and CDR2 SYGVNS. This CDR3 contains 14 residues. CDR3 in amino acids: CASSEHNRGEKLFF. CDR3 bases: TGTGCCAGCAGTGAACATAACAGGGGAGAAAAACTGTTTTTT.

Comments on this clone: A much more abundant neighbour one base away suggests this may be a read error. The chain employs TRBV30 and TRBJ1-1; TRBD1 might be the D (5 bases). V shed 0 bases and J shed 13 bases, with 15 bases lying between them. Germline V CDR1 and CDR2: GTSNPN, SVGIG (reference sequence). The CDR3 is 12 amino acids. CDR3 sequence: CAWSVRGGEVFF. CDR3 coding DNA: TGTGCCTGGAGTGTACGGGGAGGGGAGGTTTTCTTT.

In the case of this clone: Given a far larger clone just one base away, this is likely a sequencing read error. The same CDR3 is also encoded by other DNA sequences in this sample. The gene calls are TRBV4-2 and TRBJ2-7; 7 nucleotides align to TRBD2. With 1 base clipped from V and 6 bases from J, the junction kept 9 bases outside the gene matches. Germline V gene data show CDR1 as LGHNA and CDR2 as YNFKEQ. The CDR3 is 15 residues long. The CDR3 DNA reads TGTGCCAGCAGCCAAGGGGAGGGAGAATACGCCGAGCAGTACTTC. Translated, it gives CASSQGEGEYAEQYF.

The chain couples TRBV9 to TRBJ2-6; D is possibly TRBD1 (5 bases). Germline V gives CDR1 SGDLS, CDR2 YYNGEE. V gave up 4 bases and J gave up 1 base, with 6 bases separating them. This CDR3 has 14 amino acids. Here the CDR3 reads CASSKGSGANVLTF. Written as DNA, the CDR3 is TGTGCCAGCAGCAAGGGGTCTGGGGCCAACGTCCTGACTTTC.

Ten or more counts support this clone. The rearrangement links TRBV9 to TRBJ2-1; the D is unclear. Germline V gives CDR1 SGDLS, CDR2 YYNGEE. CDR3 length equals 16 residues. V gave up 2 bases and J gave up 0 bases, with 12 bases separating them. In DNA form, the CDR3 reads TGTGCCAGCAGCGTCCTTGGTGACATCTCCTACAATGAGCAGTTCTTC. Amino acid sequence: CASSVLGDISYNEQFF.

The rearrangement joins TRBV9 to TRBJ2-2, with 11 bases identical to TRBD2. J lost 4 bases, V lost 0 bases, and 8 bases had no gene match. Germline CDR1 reads SGDLS; CDR2 reads YYNGEE. The CDR3 runs to 18 residues. The CDR3 region is CASSVAPFSGRATGELFF. CDR3 in DNA: TGTGCCAGCAGCGTAGCTCCTTTTAGCGGGAGGGCCACCGGGGAGCTGTTTTTT.

V gene TRBV5-1 combines with J gene TRBJ2-5; tentative D call: TRBD1 (5 bases). CDR1 is SGHRS and CDR2 is YFSETQ in the germline V gene. V was cut by 4 bases and J by 1 base, with 11 bases left in between. The CDR3 spans 14 residues. For the CDR3, the DNA is TGCGCCAGCAGCACAACGACAGCCCAAGAGACCCAGTACTTC. Translation gives CASSTTTAQETQYF.

This chain's CDR3 is CASVLTGAYEQYF. As DNA, the CDR3 is TGTGCCAGCGTCCTGACAGGGGCCTACGAGCAGTACTTC. The chain carries TRBV2 and TRBJ2-7, with 8 positions matching TRBD1. The V gene's germline CDR1 is SNHLY and CDR2 FYNNEI. The ends lost 8 bases at V and 2 bases at J; junction bases unmatched: 5. The CDR3 totals 13 residues. The whole variable domain, filled in from reference TRBV2 and TRBJ2-7, reads EPEVTQTPSHQVTQMGQEVILRCVPISNHLYFYWYRQILGQKVEFLVSFYNNEISEKSEIFDDQFSVERPDGSNFTLKIRSTKLEDSAMYFCASVLTGAYEQYFGPGTRLTVT.

The V call is TRBV7-2, the J call TRBJ2-5, with D unclear. From germline, CDR1 is SGHTA and CDR2 FQGNSA. V was clipped by 4 bases and J by 5 bases, with 8 bases between them. CDR3 length: 12 residues. The CDR3 bases are TGTGCCAGCAGCTCGTCTGTGGAGACCCAGTACTTC. Translation gives CASSSSVETQYF.

Concerning this clone: The junction shows a germline mismatch at one end, possibly a read error. This chain uses TRBV7-8 with TRBJ2-7; D possibly corresponds to TRBD2 (5 bases). Germline lookup yields CDR1 SGHVS and CDR2 FQNEAQ. The CDR3 sequence is 15 residues long. The CDR3 loop is CASSLEGSRSYEQYF. In DNA, the CDR3 is TGTGCCAGCAGTTTAGAAGGGAGTAGATCCTACGAGCAGTACTTC.

V gene TRBV19 combines with J gene TRBJ2-5, with D possibly TRBD1 on 6 matching bases. The CDR3 extends over 16 amino acids. V was trimmed by 3 bases and J by 2 bases, leaving 16 bases between them. Germline CDR1 is LNHDA and CDR2 is SQIVND (reference sequence). Here the CDR3 reads CASSIQRTVRQETQYF. As DNA, the CDR3 is TGTGCCAGTAGTATTCAACGGACAGTCCGGCAAGAGACCCAGTACTTC.

The genes are TRBV4-2 and TRBJ2-7, with 10 bases lining up with TRBD1. The germline V gene has CDR1 LGHNA and CDR2 YNFKEQ. J gave up 3 bases and V 0 bases, and 5 bases lay outside the gene matches. CDR3 length equals 16 residues. CDR3 DNA sequence: TGTGCCAGCAGCCAAGATGCCGGGGACAGGGGCTACGAGCAGTACTTC. Its protein is CASSQDAGDRGYEQYF.

This clone was detected only a few times. This sequence joins TRBV18 and TRBJ2-7, with D tentatively TRBD1 (6 bases). The V end was cut by 2 bases, the J end by 1 base, with 12 bases between. There are 15 residues in the CDR3. Germline CDR1 is KGHSH and CDR2 is LQKENI. CDR3 region: CASSPSGARSYEQYF. CDR3 sequence (DNA): TGTGCCAGCTCACCATCAGGGGCGCGGTCCTACGAGCAGTACTTC.

The chain recombines TRBV28 with TRBJ2-7; 7 positions agree with TRBD1. V shed 2 bases, J shed 5 bases, and the junction held 6 bases outside the gene matches. This CDR3 comprises 14 residues. Germline V CDR1 and CDR2: MDHEN, SYDVKM. The DNA of the CDR3 is TGTGCCAGCAGTTTAGGGACAGACCCCCACGAGCAGTACTTC. Protein: CASSLGTDPHEQYF.

The V gene is TRBV11-2, the J gene TRBJ1-4; no definite D call. Germline CDR1 and CDR2: SGHAT and FQNNGV. The CDR3 is 15 amino acids. Trimming pared 5 bases from V and 6 bases from J, leaving 16 bases between. CDR3 in amino acids: CASSVNRWSYEKLFF. The DNA for the CDR3 is TGTGCCAGCAGCGTGAACCGGTGGAGTTATGAAAAACTGTTTTTT.

This clone was observed a handful of times. V and J are TRBV7-2 and TRBJ2-3, with 7 bases that match TRBD1. Trimming cost V 5 bases and J 2 bases; bases outside gene matches: 7. This CDR3 spans 15 amino acids. Per germline, CDR1 SGHTA and CDR2 FQGNSA. The CDR3 sequence is CASSALGGPTDTQYF. The CDR3, as DNA: TGTGCCAGCAGCGCCCTAGGGGGCCCCACAGATACGCAGTATTTT. The whole variable domain, remainder taken from reference TRBV7-2 and TRBJ2-3, is GAGVSQSPSNKVTEKGKDVELRCDPISGHTALYWYRQSLGQGLEFLIYFQGNSAPDKSGLPSDRFSAERTGGSVSTLTIQRTQQEDSAVYLCASSALGGPTDTQYFGPGTRLTVL.

The chain links TRBV7-2 to TRBJ2-2, with D tentatively TRBD2 (7 bases). Germline V CDR1 and CDR2: SGHTA, FQGNSA. The V and J ends lost 5 bases and 2 bases respectively, with 15 bases between them. The CDR3 contains 16 residues. CDR3 DNA: TGTGCCAGCAGCCCGCCGGGGGGCAAAAACACCGGGGAGCTGTTTTTT. This codes for CASSPPGGKNTGELFF. The full variable domain, with the rest looked up from reference TRBV7-2 and TRBJ2-2, is GAGVSQSPSNKVTEKGKDVELRCDPISGHTALYWYRQSLGQGLEFLIYFQGNSAPDKSGLPSDRFSAERTGGSVSTLTIQRTQQEDSAVYLCASSPPGGKNTGELFFGEGSRLTVL.